Only a few counts were recorded for the clone carrying this T cell receptor beta chain. This sample stems from a study of cytomegalovirus exposure and HLA in healthy donors. The CDR3 runs 16 residues. Germline V gene data show CDR1 as MGHRA and CDR2 as YSYEKL. With V trimmed by 3 bases and J by 6 bases, 7 bases remained unmatched. Libraries were prepared by immunoSEQ multiplex PCR; TCRdb keeps only in-frame clonotypes and omits some of them. The sample has 60,000 to 65,000 clones, approximately 95% seen once. The TCR comes from a young woman in good health and CMV-seropositive. The J gene is TRBJ1-5, the V gene TRBV4-1; 11 nucleotides agree with TRBD1. Sequences were obtained from PBMCs. CDR3 DNA: TGCGCCAGCAGCCAGATCCCGGGACAGGGGGGTCAGCCCCAGCATTTT. The encoded protein is CASSQIPGQGGQPQHF.